This T cell receptor (beta chain) was captured in a study of T cell responses to AZD1222 COVID-19 vaccine. Germline assignment: CDR1 WNHNN and CDR2 SYGVQD (reference sequence). CDR3 size: 12 residues. V dropped 3 bases and J dropped 5 bases, with 6 bases sitting between them. Here immunoSEQ multiplex PCR was the method, and the copy in TCRdb shows in-frame clones only, minus some. This sample yields roughly 100,000 clones, of which around 76% are seen a single time; 5% belongs to the top ten. The sequence came from an adult in good health. The V gene is TRBV10-1, the J gene TRBJ2-3, with unresolved D. The sample here was peripheral blood, taken on day 0 of AZD1222 vaccination. Here the CDR3 DNA reads TGCGCCAGCAGTGAAACTGGAGATACGCAGTATTTT. This translates into CASSETGDTQYF.